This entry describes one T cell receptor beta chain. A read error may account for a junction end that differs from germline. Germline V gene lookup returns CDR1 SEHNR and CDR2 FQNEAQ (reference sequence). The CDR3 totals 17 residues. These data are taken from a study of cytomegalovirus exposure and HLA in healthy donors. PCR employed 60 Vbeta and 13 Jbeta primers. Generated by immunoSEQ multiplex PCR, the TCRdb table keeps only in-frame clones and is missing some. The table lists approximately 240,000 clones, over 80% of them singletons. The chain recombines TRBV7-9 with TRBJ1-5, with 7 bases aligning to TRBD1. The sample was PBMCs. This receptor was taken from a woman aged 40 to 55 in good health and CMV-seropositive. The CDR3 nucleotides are TGTTCCAGCAGCCCCGGATTAGGGGGCTGGGGCAATCAGCCCCAGCATTTT. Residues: CSSSPGLGGWGNQPQHF.